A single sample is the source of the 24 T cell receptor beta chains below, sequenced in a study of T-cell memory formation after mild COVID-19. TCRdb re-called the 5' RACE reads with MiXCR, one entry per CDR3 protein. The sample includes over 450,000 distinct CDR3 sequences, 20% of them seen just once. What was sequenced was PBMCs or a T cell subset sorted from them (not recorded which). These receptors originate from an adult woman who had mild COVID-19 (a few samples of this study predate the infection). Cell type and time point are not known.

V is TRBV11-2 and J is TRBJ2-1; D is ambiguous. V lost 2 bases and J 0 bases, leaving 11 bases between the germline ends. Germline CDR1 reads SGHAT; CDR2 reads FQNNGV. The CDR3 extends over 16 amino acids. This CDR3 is CASSLLDPSSYNEQFF. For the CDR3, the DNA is TGTGCCAGCAGCTTACTAGACCCTAGCTCCTACAATGAGCAGTTCTTC.

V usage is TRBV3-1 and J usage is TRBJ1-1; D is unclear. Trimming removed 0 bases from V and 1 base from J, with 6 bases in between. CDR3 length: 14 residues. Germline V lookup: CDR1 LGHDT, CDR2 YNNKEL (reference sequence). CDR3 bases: TGTGCCAGCAGCCAAGAGCTGGGGAACACTGAAGCTTTCTTT. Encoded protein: CASSQELGNTEAFF.

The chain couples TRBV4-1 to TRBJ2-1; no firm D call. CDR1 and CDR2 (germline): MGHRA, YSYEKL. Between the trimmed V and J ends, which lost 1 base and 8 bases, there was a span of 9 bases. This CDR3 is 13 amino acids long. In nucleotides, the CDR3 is TGCGCCAGCAGCCAAGCTCCCACACATGAGCAGTTCTTC. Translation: CASSQAPTHEQFF.

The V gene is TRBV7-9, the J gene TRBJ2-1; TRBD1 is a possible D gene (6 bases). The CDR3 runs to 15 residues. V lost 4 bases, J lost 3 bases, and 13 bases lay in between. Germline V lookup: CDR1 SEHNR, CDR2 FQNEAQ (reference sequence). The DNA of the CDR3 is TGTGCCAGCAGCTCTACCACAGGGTACTACAATGAGCAGTTCTTC. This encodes CASSSTTGYYNEQFF.

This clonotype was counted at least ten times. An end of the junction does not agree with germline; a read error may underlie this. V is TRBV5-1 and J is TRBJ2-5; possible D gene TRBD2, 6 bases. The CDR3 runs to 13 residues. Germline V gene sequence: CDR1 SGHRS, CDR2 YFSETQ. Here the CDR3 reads CASSLGTGETQYF. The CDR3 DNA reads TGTGCCAGCAGCTTAGGGACTGGAGAGACCCAGTACTTC. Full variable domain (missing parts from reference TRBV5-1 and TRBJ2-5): KAGVTQTPRYLIKTRGQQVTLSCSPISGHRSVSWYQQTPGQGLQFLFEYFSETQRNKGNFPGRFSGRQFSNSRSEMNVSTLELGDSALYLCASSLGTGETQYFGPGTRLLVL.

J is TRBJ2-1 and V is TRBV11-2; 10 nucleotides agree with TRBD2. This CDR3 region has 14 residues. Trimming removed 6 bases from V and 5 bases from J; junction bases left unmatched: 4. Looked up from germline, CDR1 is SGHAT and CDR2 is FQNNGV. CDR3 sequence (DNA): TGTGCCAGCAGAGAGACTAGCGGGCACAATGAGCAGTTCTTC. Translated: CASRETSGHNEQFF.

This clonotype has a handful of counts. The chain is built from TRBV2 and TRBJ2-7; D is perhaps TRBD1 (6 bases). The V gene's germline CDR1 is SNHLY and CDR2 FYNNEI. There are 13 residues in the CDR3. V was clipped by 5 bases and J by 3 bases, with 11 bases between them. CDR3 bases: TGTGCCAGCAGTATTACAGGGATCTACGAGCAGTACTTC. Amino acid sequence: CASSITGIYEQYF.

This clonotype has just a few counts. This CDR3 reads CSARDKREIFF. The CDR3, as DNA: TGCAGTGCTAGAGATAAGCGGGAGATTTTCTTC. The chain has TRBV20-1 and TRBJ2-1; 8 nucleotides match TRBD2. The CDR3 spans 11 residues. Germline CDR1 reads DFQATT; CDR2 reads SNEGSKA (reference sequence). The trim removed 0 bases at V and 16 bases at J, leaving 5 bases unmatched.

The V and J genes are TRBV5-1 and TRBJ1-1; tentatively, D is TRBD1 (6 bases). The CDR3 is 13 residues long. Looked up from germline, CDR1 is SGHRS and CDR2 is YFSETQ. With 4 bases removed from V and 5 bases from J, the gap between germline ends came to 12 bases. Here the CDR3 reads CASSPPGATEAFF. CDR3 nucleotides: TGCGCCAGCAGCCCCCCGGGGGCGACTGAAGCTTTCTTT. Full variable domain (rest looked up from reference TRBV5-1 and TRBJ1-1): KAGVTQTPRYLIKTRGQQVTLSCSPISGHRSVSWYQQTPGQGLQFLFEYFSETQRNKGNFPGRFSGRQFSNSRSEMNVSTLELGDSALYLCASSPPGATEAFFGQGTRLTVV.

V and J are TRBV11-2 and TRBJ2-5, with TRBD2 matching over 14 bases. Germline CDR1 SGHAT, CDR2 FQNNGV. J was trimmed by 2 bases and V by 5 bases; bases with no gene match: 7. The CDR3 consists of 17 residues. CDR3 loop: CASSRGLAGVLQETQYF. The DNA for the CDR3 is TGTGCCAGCAGCAGGGGACTAGCGGGAGTCCTTCAAGAGACCCAGTACTTC.

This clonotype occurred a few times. CDR3 residues: CASSLRDRGRDTEAFF. The CDR3 DNA sequence: TGTGCCAGCAGCCTCCGGGACAGGGGGCGAGACACTGAAGCTTTCTTT. The V call is TRBV21-1, the J call TRBJ1-1; whether TRBD1, the table's D call, matches the DNA was not checked. TRBV21-1 constitutes a pseudogene. The CDR3 totals 16 residues.

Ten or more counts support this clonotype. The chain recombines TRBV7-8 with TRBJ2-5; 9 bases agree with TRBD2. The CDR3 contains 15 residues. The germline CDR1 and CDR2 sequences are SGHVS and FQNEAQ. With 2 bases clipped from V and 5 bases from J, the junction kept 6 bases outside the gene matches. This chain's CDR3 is CASSLSAGGGETQYF. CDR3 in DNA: TGTGCCAGCAGCTTAAGCGCGGGAGGGGGGGAGACCCAGTACTTC. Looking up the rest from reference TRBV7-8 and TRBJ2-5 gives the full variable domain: GAGVSQSPRYKVAKRGQDVALRCDPISGHVSLFWYQQALGQGPEFLTYFQNEAQLDKSGLPSDRFFAERPEGSVSTLKIQRTQQEDSAVYLCASSLSAGGGETQYFGPGTRLLVL.

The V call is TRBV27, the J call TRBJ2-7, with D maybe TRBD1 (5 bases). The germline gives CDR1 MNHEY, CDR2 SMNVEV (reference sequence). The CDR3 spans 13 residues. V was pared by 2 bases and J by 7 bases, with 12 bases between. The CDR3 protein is CASSLEADKEQYF. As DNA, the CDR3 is TGTGCCAGCAGTTTAGAGGCGGACAAAGAGCAGTACTTC.

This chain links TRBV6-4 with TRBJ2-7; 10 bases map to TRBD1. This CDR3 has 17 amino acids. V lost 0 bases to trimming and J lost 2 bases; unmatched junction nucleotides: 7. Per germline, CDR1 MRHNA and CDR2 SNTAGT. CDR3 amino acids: CASSDSSEDRGAYEQYF. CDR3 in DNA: TGTGCCAGCAGTGACTCGAGCGAGGACAGGGGGGCCTACGAGCAGTACTTC.

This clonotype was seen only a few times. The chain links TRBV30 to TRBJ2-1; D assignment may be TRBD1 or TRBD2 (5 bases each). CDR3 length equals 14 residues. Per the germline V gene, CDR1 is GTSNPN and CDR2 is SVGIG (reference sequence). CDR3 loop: CASGHRGPYNEQFF. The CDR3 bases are TGTGCGTCAGGACACCGGGGCCCCTACAATGAGCAGTTCTTC.

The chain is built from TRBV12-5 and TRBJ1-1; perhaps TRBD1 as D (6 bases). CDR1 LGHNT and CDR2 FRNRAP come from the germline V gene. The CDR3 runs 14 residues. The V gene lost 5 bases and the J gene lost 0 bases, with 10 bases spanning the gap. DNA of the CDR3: TGTGCTAGTGGTCCGGGGGGCGTGAACACTGAAGCTTTCTTT. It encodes CASGPGGVNTEAFF.

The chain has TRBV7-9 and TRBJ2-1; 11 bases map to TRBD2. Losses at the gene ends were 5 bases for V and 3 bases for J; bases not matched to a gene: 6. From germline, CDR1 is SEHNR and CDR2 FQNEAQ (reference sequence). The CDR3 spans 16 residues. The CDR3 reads CASSPLAGGFYNEQFF. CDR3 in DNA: TGTGCCAGCAGCCCGCTAGCGGGAGGATTCTACAATGAGCAGTTCTTC.

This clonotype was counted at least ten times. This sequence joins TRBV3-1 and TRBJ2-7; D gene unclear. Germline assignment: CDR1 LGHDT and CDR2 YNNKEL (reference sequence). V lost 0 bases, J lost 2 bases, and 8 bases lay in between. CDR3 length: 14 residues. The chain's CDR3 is CASSQDEGTYEQYF. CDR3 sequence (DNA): TGTGCCAGCAGCCAAGATGAAGGGACCTACGAGCAGTACTTC.

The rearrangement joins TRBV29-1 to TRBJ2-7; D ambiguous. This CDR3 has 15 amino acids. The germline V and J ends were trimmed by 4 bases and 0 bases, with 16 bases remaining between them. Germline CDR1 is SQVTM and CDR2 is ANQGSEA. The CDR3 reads CSVAPSRRSSYEQYF. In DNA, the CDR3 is TGCAGCGTTGCCCCGAGCAGGCGGAGCTCCTACGAGCAGTACTTC.

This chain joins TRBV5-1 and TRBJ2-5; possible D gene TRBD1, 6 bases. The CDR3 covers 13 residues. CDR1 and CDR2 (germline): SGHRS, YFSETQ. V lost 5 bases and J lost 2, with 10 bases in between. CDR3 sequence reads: CASRQGSQETQYF. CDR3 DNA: TGCGCCAGCAGACAGGGATCACAAGAGACCCAGTACTTC.

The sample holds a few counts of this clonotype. This CDR3 is CASSLGLRQGPRTGELFF. The CDR3 DNA follows: TGTGCCAGCAGCTTAGGGCTAAGACAGGGCCCGCGGACCGGGGAGCTGTTTTTT. The J gene is TRBJ2-2, the V gene TRBV13, with TRBD1 matching 7 bases. This CDR3 spans 18 amino acids. With 0 bases clipped from V and 5 bases from J, the junction kept 12 bases outside the gene matches. Germline V CDR1 and CDR2: PRHDT, FYEKMQ (reference sequence).

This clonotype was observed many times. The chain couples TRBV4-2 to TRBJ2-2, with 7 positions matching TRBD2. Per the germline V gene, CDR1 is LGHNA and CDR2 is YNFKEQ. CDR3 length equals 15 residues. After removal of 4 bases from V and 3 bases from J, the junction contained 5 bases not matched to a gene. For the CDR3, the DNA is TGTGCCAGCAGCCCTAGCGCGGGGGACACCGGGGAGCTGTTTTTT. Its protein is CASSPSAGDTGELFF.

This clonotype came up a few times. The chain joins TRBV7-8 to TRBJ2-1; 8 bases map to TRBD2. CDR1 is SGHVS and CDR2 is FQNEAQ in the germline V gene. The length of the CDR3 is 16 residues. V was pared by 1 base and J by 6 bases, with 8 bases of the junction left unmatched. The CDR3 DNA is TGTGCCAGCAGCTTAGTCACGCAGCGGGGGACCAATGAGCAGTTCTTC. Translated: CASSLVTQRGTNEQFF.

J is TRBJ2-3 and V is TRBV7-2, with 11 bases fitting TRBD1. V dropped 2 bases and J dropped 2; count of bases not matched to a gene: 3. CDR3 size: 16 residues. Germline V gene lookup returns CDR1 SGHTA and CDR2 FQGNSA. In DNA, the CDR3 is TGTGCCAGCAGCTTATCGGGACAGGGGGACACAGATACGCAGTATTTT. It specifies CASSLSGQGDTDTQYF. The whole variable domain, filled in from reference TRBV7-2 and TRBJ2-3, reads GAGVSQSPSNKVTEKGKDVELRCDPISGHTALYWYRQSLGQGLEFLIYFQGNSAPDKSGLPSDRFSAERTGGSVSTLTIQRTQQEDSAVYLCASSLSGQGDTDTQYFGPGTRLTVL.